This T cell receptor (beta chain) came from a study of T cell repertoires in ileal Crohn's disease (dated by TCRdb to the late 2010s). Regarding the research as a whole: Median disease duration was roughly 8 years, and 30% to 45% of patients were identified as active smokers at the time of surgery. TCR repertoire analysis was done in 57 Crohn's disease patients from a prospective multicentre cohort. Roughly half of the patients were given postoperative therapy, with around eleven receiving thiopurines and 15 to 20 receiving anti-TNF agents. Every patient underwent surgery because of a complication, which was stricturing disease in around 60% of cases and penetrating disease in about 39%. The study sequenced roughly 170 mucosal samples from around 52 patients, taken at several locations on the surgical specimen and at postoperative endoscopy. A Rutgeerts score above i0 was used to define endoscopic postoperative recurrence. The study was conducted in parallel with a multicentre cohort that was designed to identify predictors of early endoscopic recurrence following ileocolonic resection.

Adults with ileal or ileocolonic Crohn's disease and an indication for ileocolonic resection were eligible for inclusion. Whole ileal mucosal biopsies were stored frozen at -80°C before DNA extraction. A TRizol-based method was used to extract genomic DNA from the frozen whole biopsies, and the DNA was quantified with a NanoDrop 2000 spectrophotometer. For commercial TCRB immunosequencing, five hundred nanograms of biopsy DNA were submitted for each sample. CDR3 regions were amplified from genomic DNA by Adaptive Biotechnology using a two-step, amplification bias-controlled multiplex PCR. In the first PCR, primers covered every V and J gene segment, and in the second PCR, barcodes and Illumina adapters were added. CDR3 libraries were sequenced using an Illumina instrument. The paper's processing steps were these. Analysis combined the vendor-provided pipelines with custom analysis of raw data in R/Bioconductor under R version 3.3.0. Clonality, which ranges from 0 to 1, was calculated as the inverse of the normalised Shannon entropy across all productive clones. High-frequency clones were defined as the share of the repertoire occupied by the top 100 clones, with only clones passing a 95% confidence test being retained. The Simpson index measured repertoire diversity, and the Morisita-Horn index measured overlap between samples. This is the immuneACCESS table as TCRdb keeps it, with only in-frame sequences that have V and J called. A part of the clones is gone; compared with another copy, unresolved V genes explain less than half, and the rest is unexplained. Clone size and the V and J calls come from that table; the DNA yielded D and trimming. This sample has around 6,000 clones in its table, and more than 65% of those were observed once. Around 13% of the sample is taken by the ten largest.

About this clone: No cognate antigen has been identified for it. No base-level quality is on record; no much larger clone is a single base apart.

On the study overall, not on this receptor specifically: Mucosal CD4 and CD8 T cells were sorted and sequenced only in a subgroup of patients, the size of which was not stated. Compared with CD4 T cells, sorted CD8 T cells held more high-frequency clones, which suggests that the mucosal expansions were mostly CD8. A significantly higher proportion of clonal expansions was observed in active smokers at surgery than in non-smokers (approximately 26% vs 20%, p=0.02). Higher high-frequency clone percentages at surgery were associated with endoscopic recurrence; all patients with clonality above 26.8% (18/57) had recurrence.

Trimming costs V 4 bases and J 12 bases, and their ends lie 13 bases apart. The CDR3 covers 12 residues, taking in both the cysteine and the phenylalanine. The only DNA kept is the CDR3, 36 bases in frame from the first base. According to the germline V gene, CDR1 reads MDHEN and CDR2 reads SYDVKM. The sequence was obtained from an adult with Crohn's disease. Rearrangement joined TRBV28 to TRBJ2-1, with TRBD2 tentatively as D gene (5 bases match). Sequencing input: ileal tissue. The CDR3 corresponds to CASSSTRFSQFF. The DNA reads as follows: TGTGCCAGCAGTTCCACTAGATTTTCGCAGTTCTTC. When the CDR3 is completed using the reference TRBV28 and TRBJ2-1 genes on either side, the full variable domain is DVKVTQSSRYLVKRTGEKVFLECVQDMDHENMFWYRQDPGLGLRLIYFSYDVKMKEKGDIPEGYSVSREKKERFSLILESASTNQTSMYLCASSSTRFSQFFGPGTRLTVL.